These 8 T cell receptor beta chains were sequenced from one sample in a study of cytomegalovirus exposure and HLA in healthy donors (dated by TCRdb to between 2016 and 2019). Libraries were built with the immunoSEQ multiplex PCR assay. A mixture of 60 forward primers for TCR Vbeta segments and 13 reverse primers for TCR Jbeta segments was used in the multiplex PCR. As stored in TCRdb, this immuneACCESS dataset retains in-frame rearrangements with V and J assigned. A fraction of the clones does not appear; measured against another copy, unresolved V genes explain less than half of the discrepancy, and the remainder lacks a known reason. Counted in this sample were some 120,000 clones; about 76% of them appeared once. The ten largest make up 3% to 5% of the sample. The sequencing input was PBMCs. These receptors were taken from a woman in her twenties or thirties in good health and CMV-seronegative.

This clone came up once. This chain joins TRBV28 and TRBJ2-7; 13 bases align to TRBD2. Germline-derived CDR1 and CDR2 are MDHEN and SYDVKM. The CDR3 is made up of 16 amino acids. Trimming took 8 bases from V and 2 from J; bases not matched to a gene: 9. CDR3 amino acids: CASLTSGRASAYEQYF. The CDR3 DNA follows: TGTGCCAGCCTCACTAGCGGGAGGGCGTCCGCCTACGAGCAGTACTTC. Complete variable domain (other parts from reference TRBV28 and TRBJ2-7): DVKVTQSSRYLVKRTGEKVFLECVQDMDHENMFWYRQDPGLGLRLIYFSYDVKMKEKGDIPEGYSVSREKKERFSLILESASTNQTSMYLCASLTSGRASAYEQYFGPGTRLTVT.

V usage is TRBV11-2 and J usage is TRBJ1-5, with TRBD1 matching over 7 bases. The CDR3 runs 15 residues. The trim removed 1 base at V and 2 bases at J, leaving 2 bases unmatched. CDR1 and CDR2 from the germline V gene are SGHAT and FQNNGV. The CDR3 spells CASSLGTGGNQPQHF. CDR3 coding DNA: TGTGCCAGCAGCTTAGGGACAGGTGGCAATCAGCCCCAGCATTTT.

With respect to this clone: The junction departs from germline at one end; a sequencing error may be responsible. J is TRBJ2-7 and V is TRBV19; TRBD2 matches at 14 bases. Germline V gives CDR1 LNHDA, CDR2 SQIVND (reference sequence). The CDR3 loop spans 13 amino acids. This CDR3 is CAGGTSGSDERYF. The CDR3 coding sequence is TGTGCCGGGGGGACTAGCGGGAGCGACGAGCGGTACTTC.

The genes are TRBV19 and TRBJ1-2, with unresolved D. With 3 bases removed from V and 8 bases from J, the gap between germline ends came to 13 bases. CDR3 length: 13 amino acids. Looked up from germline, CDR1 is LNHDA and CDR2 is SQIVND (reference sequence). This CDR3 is CASSMGGNGGYTF. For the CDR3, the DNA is TGTGCCAGTAGTATGGGAGGGAATGGAGGCTACACCTTC. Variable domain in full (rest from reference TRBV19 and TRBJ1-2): DGGITQSPKYLFRKEGQNVTLSCEQNLNHDAMYWYRQDPGQGLRLIYYSQIVNDFQKGDIAEGYSVSREKKESFPLTVTSAQKNPTAFYLCASSMGGNGGYTFGSGTRLTVV.

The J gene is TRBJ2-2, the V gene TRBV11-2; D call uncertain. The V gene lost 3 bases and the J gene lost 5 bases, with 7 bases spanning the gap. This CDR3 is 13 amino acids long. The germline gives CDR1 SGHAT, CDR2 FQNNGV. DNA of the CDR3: TGTGCCAGCAGCTTCCGGCGGACCGGGGAGCTGTTTTTT. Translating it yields CASSFRRTGELFF.

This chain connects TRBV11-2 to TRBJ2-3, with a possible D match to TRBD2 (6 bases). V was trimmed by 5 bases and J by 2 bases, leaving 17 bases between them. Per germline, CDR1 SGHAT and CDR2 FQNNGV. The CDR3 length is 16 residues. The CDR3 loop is CASSPLVGGYTDTQYF. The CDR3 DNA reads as TGTGCCAGCAGCCCCCTGGTGGGAGGTTACACAGATACGCAGTATTTT.

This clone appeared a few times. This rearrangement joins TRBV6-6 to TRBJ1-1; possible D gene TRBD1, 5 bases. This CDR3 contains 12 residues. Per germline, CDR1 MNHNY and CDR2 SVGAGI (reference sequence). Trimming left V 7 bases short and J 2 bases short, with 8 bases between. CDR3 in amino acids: CASTGGNTEAFF. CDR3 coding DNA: TGTGCCAGCACCGGGGGTAACACTGAAGCTTTCTTT.

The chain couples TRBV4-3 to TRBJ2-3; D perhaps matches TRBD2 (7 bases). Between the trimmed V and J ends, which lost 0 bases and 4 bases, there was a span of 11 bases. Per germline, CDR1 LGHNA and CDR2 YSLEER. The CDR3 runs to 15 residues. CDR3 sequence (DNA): TGCGCCAGCAGCCAAGAAGGGGGGGGCGCAGATACGCAGTATTTT. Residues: CASSQEGGGADTQYF.